This T cell receptor beta chain appears in the sequencing data of a study of glioma-infiltrating T cells. In this sample, this clonotype turned up a few times. The trim removed 3 bases at V and 3 bases at J, leaving 3 bases unmatched. The germline V gene encodes CDR1 SNHLY and CDR2 FYNNEI. The CDR3 contains 14 residues. Amplification of TCR alpha and beta CDR3 regions from RNA used iRepertoire nested multiplex PCR. TCRdb fed the multiplex PCR reads into MiXCR, producing one record per CDR3 protein. Of approximately 130,000 distinct CDR3 sequences in the sample, about 22% are singletons; the top ten hold roughly 29%.

Sequencing used glioma tissue, nonneoplastic brain tissue, or PBMCs (not recorded which). The source of this sequence is a human donor with low-grade glioma or glioblastoma, undergoing nonglioma brain surgery, or in good health (not recorded which). The chain carries TRBV2 and TRBJ2-5, with 8 positions matching TRBD2. The CDR3 reads CASSDVAGKETQYF. Written as DNA, the CDR3 is TGTGCCAGCAGTGACGTAGCGGGGAAAGAGACCCAGTACTTC.